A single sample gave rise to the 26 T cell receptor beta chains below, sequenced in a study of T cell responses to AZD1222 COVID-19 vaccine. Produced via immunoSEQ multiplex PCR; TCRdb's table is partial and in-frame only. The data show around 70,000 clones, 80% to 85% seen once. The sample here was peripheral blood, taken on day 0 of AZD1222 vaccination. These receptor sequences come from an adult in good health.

CDR3 DNA: TGTGCCAGCAGCCAGGGGGCGCGGGGCACTGAAGCTTTCTTT. It codes for CASSQGARGTEAFF. V and J are TRBV3-1 (or the pseudogene TRBV3-2) and TRBJ1-1; D may be TRBD1 (6 bases). Between the trimmed V and J ends, which lost 3 bases and 4 bases, there was a span of 12 bases. The germline V gene has CDR1 LGHDT and CDR2 YNNKEL (reference sequence). The CDR3 is 14 amino acids.

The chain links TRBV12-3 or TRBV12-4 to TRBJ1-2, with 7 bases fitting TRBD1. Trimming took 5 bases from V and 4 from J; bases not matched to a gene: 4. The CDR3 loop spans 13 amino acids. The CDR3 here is CASSQGGGYGYTF. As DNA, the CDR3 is TGTGCCAGCAGTCAGGGGGGTGGCTATGGCTACACCTTC.

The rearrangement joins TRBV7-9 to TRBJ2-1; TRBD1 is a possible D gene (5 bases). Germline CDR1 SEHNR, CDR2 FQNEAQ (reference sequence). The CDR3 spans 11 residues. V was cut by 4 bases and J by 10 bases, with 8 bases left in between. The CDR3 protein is CASSSTGEQFF. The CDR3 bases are TGTGCCAGCAGCTCTACAGGCGAGCAGTTCTTC.

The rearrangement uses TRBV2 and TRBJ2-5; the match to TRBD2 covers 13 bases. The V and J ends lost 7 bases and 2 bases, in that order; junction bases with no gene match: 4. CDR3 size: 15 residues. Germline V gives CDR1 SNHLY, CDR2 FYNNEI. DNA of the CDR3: TGTGCCAGCAATAAACTAGCGGGGGGGCAAGAGACCCAGTACTTC. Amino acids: CASNKLAGGQETQYF.

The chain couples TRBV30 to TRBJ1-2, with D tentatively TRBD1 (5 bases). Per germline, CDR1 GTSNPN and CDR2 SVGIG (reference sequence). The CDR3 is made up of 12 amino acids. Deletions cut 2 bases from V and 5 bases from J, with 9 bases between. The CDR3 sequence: CAWSRGRYGYTF. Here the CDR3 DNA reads TGTGCCTGGAGTCGGGGCCGATATGGCTACACCTTC.

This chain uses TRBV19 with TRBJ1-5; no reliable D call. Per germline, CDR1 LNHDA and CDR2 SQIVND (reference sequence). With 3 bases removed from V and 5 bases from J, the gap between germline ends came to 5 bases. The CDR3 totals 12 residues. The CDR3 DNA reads TGTGCCAGTAGTATGGGGTATCAGCCCCAGCATTTT. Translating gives CASSMGYQPQHF.

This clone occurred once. The CDR3 is CASSLSRTVNEQFF. CDR3 nucleotide sequence: TGTGCCAGCAGCCTCTCGAGGACAGTCAATGAGCAGTTCTTC. This sequence joins TRBV3-1 (or the pseudogene TRBV3-2) and TRBJ2-1, with a possible D match to TRBD1 (6 bases). Germline CDR1 LGHDT, CDR2 YNNKEL (reference sequence). The V end was cut by 4 bases, the J end by 6 bases, with 13 bases between. The length of the CDR3 is 14 residues.

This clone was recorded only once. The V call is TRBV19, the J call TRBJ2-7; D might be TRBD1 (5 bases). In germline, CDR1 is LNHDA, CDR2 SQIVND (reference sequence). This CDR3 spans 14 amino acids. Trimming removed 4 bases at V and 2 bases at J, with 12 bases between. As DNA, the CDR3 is TGTGCCAGTAGTACCACGATGGACACCTACGAGCAGTACTTC. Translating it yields CASSTTMDTYEQYF.

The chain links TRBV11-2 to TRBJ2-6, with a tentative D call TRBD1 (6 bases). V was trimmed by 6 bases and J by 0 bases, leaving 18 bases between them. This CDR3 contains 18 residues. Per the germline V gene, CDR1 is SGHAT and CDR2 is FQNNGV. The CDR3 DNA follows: TGTGCCAGCAGTCCTACAGGGTTCGTTTTCTCTGGGGCCAACGTCCTGACTTTC. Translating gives CASSPTGFVFSGANVLTF.

CDR3: CASSWVRLPLQQYF. The CDR3 DNA sequence: TGTGCCAGCAGCTGGGTTCGCCTCCCCCTCCAGCAGTACTTC. The chain carries TRBV5-4 and TRBJ2-7; D gene uncertain. Trimming stripped 3 bases from V and 8 bases from J, with 18 bases between. CDR3 length equals 14 residues. Germline loops: CDR1 SGHNT, CDR2 YYREEE (reference sequence).

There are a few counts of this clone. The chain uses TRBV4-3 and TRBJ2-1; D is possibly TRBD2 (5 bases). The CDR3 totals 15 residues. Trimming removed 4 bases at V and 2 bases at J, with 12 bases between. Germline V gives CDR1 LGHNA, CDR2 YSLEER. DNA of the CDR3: TGCGCCAGCAGCCTAGAAGCGGTTCCCTACAATGAGCAGTTCTTC. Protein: CASSLEAVPYNEQFF.

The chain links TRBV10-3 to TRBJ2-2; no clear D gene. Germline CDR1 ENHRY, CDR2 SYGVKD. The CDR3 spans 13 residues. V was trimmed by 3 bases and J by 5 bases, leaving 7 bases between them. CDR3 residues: CAISDLKTGELFF. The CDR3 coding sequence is TGTGCCATCAGTGACCTCAAAACCGGGGAGCTGTTTTTT.

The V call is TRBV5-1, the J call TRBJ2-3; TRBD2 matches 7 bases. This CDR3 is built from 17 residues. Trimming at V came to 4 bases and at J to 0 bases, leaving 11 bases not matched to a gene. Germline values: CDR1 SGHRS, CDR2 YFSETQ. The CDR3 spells CASSRKAGDPSTDTQYF. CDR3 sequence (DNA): TGCGCCAGCAGCCGGAAGGCGGGGGATCCTAGCACAGATACGCAGTATTTT. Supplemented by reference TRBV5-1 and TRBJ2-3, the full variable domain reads KAGVTQTPRYLIKTRGQQVTLSCSPISGHRSVSWYQQTPGQGLQFLFEYFSETQRNKGNFPGRFSGRQFSNSRSEMNVSTLELGDSALYLCASSRKAGDPSTDTQYFGPGTRLTVL.

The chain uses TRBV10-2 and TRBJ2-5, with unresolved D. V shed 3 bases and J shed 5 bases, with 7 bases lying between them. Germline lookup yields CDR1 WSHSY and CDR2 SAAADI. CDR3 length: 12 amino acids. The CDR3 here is CASSEVGETQYF. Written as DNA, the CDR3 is TGCGCCAGCAGTGAAGTTGGGGAGACCCAGTACTTC.

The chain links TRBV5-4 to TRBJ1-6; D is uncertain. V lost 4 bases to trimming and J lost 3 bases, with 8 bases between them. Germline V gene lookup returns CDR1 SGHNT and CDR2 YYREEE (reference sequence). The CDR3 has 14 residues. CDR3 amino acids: CASSKEGYNSPLHF. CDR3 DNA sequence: TGTGCCAGCAGCAAAGAGGGCTATAATTCACCCCTCCACTTT. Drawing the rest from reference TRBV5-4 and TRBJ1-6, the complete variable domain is ETGVTQSPTHLIKTRGQQVTLRCSSQSGHNTVSWYQQALGQGPQFIFQYYREEENGRGNFPPRFSGLQFPNYSSELNVNALELDDSALYLCASSKEGYNSPLHFGNGTRLTVT.

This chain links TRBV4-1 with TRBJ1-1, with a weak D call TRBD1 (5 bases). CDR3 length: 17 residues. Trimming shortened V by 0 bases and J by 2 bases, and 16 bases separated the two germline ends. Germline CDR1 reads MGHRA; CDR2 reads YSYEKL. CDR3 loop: CASSQERMGRANTEAFF. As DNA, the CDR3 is TGCGCCAGCAGCCAAGAGCGGATGGGACGGGCTAACACTGAAGCTTTCTTT.

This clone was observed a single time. CDR3: CASSQRTEAEKLFF. CDR3 coding DNA: TGTGCCAGCAGCCAAAGGACGGAAGCTGAAAAACTGTTTTTT. V gene TRBV3-1 (or the pseudogene TRBV3-2) combines with J gene TRBJ1-4, with no clear D. Trimming removed 2 bases at V and 7 bases at J, with 11 bases between. Per the germline V gene, CDR1 is LGHDT and CDR2 is YNNKEL (reference sequence). This CDR3 is built from 14 residues.

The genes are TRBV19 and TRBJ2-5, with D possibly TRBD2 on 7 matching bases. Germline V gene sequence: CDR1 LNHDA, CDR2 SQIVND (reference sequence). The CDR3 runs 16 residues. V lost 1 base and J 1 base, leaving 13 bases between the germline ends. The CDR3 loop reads CASSIVFGGAQETQYF. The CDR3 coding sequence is TGTGCCAGTAGTATAGTTTTTGGGGGGGCCCAAGAGACCCAGTACTTC.

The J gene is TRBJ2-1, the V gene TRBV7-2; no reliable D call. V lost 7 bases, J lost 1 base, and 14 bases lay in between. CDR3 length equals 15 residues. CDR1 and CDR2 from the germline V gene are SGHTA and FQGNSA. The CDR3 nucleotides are TGTGCCAGCACCCTAACGGCCGGATCCTACAATGAGCAGTTCTTC. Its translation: CASTLTAGSYNEQFF.

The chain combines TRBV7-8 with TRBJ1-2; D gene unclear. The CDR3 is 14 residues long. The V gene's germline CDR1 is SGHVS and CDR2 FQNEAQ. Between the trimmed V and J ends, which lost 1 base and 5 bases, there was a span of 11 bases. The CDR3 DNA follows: TGTGCCAGCAGCTTAGATGTGGGGAGTTATGGCTACACCTTC. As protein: CASSLDVGSYGYTF.

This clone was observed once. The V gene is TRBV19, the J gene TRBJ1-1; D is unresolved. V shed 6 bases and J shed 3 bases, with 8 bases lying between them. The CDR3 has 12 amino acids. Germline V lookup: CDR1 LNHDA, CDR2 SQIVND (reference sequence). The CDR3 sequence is CASRPGYTEAFF. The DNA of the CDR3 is TGTGCCAGTAGGCCGGGGTACACTGAAGCTTTCTTT.

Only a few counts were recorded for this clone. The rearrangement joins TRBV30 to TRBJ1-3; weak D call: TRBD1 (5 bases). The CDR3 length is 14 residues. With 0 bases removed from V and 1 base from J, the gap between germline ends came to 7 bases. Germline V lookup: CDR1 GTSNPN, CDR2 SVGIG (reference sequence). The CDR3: CAWSVWGSGNTIYF. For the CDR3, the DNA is TGTGCCTGGAGTGTTTGGGGGTCTGGAAACACCATATATTTT.

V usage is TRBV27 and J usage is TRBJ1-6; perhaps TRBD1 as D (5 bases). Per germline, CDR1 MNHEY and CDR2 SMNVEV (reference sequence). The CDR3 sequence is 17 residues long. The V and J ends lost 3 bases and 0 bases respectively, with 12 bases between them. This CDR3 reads CASSFVWQGSYNSPLHF. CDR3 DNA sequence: TGTGCCAGCAGTTTTGTTTGGCAGGGCTCCTATAATTCACCCCTCCACTTT.

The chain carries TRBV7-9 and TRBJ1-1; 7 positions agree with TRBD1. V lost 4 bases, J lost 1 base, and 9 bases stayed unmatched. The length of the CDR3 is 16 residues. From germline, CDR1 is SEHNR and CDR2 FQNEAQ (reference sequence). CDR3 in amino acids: CASSSGQLTPNTEAFF. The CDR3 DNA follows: TGTGCCAGCAGCTCGGGACAGCTGACACCGAACACTGAAGCTTTCTTT.

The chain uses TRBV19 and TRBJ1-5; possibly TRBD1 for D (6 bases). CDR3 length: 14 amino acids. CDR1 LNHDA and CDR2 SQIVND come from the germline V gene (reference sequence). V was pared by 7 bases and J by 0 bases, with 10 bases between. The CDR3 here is CASTQGYSNQPQHF. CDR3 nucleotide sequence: TGTGCCAGTACCCAGGGGTATAGCAATCAGCCCCAGCATTTT. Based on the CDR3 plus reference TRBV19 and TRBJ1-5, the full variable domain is DGGITQSPKYLFRKEGQNVTLSCEQNLNHDAMYWYRQDPGQGLRLIYYSQIVNDFQKGDIAEGYSVSREKKESFPLTVTSAQKNPTAFYLCASTQGYSNQPQHFGDGTRLSIL.

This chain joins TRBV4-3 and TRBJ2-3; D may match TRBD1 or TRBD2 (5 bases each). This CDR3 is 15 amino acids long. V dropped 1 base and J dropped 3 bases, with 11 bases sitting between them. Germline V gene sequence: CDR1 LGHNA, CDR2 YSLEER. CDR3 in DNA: TGCGCCAGCAGCCAAGGGGGGTTGCTGACAGATACGCAGTATTTT. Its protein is CASSQGGLLTDTQYF.